This T cell receptor (beta chain) comes out of a study of T cells in Graves' hyperthyroidism and ophthalmopathy. The germline V gene encodes CDR1 SGHAT and CDR2 FQDESV (reference sequence). The CDR3 spans 15 residues. The V end lost 1 base, the J end lost 8 bases, and 15 bases lay between the germline ends. From RNA transcripts, TCR beta CDR3 regions were amplified. The TCR CDR3 first-round RT-PCR relied on the HTBI primer set. TCRdb re-derived calls from the multiplex PCR reads in MiXCR, one entry per CDR3 protein. The table lists 250,000 to 350,000 distinct CDR3 sequences, 20% to 25% of them singletons. A remark on this clonotype: Its antigen is unidentified.

Study results and limitations: Most thyroid-expanded clonotypes above 0.001 were also found in blood.

The J gene is TRBJ2-4, the V gene TRBV11-1; the D gene is possibly TRBD2 (5 bases). Sequences were obtained from blood. The TCR was taken from a man younger than 40 with Graves' ophthalmopathy. CDR3 DNA sequence: TGTGCCAGCAGCTTAGAGGACTGGGAAAGCGACATTCAGTACTTC. Residues: CASSLEDWESDIQYF.